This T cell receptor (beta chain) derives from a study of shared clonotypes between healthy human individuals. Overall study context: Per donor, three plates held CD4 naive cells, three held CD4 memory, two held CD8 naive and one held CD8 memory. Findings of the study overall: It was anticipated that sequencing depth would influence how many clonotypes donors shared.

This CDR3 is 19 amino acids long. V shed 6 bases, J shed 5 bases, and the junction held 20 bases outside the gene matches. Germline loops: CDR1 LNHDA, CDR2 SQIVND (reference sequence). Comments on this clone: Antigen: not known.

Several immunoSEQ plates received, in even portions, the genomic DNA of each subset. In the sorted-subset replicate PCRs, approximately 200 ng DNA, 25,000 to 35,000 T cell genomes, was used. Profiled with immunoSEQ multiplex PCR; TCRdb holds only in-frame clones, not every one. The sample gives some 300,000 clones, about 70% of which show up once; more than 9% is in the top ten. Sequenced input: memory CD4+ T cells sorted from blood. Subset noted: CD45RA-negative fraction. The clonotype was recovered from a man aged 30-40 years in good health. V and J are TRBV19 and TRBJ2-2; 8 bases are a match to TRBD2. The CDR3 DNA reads TGTGCCAGTAGCATGGGCGGTTGGGGTAGCGGGACTTCAACCGGGGAGCTGTTTTTT. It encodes CASSMGGWGSGTSTGELFF.